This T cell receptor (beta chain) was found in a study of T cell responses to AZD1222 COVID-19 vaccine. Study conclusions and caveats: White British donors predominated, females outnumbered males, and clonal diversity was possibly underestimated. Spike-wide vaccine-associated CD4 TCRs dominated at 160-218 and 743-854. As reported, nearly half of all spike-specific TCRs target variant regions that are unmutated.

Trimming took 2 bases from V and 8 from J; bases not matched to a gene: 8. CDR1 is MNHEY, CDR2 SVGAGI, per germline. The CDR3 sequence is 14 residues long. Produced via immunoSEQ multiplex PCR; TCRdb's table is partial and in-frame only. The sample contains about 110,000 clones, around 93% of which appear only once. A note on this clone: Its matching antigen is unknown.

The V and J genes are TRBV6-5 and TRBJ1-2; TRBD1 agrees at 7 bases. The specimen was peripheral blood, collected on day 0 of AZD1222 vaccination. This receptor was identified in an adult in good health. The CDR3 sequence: CASSYALTGIGYTF. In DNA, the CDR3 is TGTGCCAGCAGTTACGCTTTGACAGGGATAGGCTACACCTTC.